Presented here are 2 T cell receptor beta chains from one specimen sequenced in a study of cytomegalovirus exposure and HLA in healthy donors. Amplification used 60 Vbeta primers and 13 Jbeta primers. TCRdb's table, derived via immunoSEQ multiplex PCR, lists solely in-frame clones and lacks some. The listing records approximately 130,000 clones. The sample taken for sequencing was PBMCs. The receptors were sampled from a woman aged 55-69 years in good health and CMV-seronegative.

The chain employs TRBV7-6 and TRBJ2-7; D possibly corresponds to TRBD1 (5 bases). The length of the CDR3 is 16 residues. The V end lost 5 bases, the J end lost 0 bases, and 17 bases lay between the germline ends. Germline-derived CDR1 and CDR2 are SGHVS and FNYEAQ. In DNA form, the CDR3 reads TGTGCCAGCAGCACAACCTCAGGGTCCTTCTCCTACGAGCAGTACTTC. Amino acids: CASSTTSGSFSYEQYF.

The chain is built from TRBV2 and TRBJ1-6; the D is unclear. CDR1 is SNHLY and CDR2 is FYNNEI in the germline V gene. V was clipped by 4 bases and J by 6 bases, with 4 bases between them. The CDR3 runs 12 residues. CDR3 loop: CASSVRNSPLHF. Written as DNA, the CDR3 is TGTGCCAGCAGTGTTCGTAATTCACCCCTCCACTTT.